Below, 20 T cell receptor beta chains from the same sample are listed, as sequenced in a study of T cell responses to AZD1222 COVID-19 vaccine. Generated by immunoSEQ multiplex PCR, the TCRdb table keeps only in-frame clones and is missing some. Counted here are 110,000 to 150,000 clones, 80% to 95% occurring once; the ten biggest clones make up about 3.7%. The source was peripheral blood, collected on day 0 of AZD1222 vaccination. All receptors derive from an adult in good health.

The J gene is TRBJ2-1, the V gene TRBV12-5; TRBD2 aligns across 7 bases. The CDR3 is 15 amino acids. Trimming at V came to 7 bases and at J to 5 bases, leaving 11 bases not matched to a gene. Per the germline V gene, CDR1 is LGHNT and CDR2 is FRNRAP. In DNA form, the CDR3 reads TGTGCTAGTGCCAATCGGCTAGCGGCACACAATGAGCAGTTCTTC. It translates to CASANRLAAHNEQFF.

The chain carries TRBV5-1 and TRBJ1-1; D ambiguous. Deletions cut 3 bases from V and 2 bases from J, with 14 bases between. The CDR3 runs 15 residues. Germline loops: CDR1 SGHRS, CDR2 YFSETQ. The CDR3 spells CASSSGGLTNTEAFF. Here the CDR3 DNA reads TGCGCCAGCAGCTCAGGAGGGCTGACAAACACTGAAGCTTTCTTT.

The V gene is TRBV11-2, the J gene TRBJ2-4, with a possible D match to TRBD2 (5 bases). CDR1 is SGHAT and CDR2 is FQNNGV in the germline V gene. This CDR3 region has 13 residues. Trimming took off 0 bases at V and 8 bases at J, with 8 bases between the two ends. CDR3 amino acids: CASSLEAGDIQYF. The CDR3 bases are TGTGCCAGCAGCTTAGAGGCCGGGGACATTCAGTACTTC. Based on the CDR3 plus reference TRBV11-2 and TRBJ2-4, the full variable domain is EAGVAQSPRYKIIEKRQSVAFWCNPISGHATLYWYQQILGQGPKLLIQFQNNGVVDDSQLPKDRFSAERLKGVDSTLKIQPAKLEDSAVYLCASSLEAGDIQYFGAGTRLSVL.

This rearrangement joins TRBV5-1 to TRBJ1-1; possibly TRBD1 for D (6 bases). V dropped 0 bases and J dropped 2 bases, with 11 bases sitting between them. Germline values: CDR1 SGHRS, CDR2 YFSETQ. This CDR3 has 15 residues. The CDR3 reads CASSLEGGSNTEAFF. The CDR3 DNA reads TGCGCCAGCAGCTTGGAAGGGGGGTCAAACACTGAAGCTTTCTTT.

The sample holds one count of this clone. The V call is TRBV6-4, the J call TRBJ1-2; no reliable D call. V lost 4 bases and J lost 2, with 8 bases in between. The germline V gene has CDR1 MRHNA and CDR2 SNTAGT. The CDR3 contains 13 residues. The CDR3 protein is CASSAAGNYGYTF. DNA of the CDR3: TGTGCCAGCAGTGCGGCAGGCAACTATGGCTACACCTTC.

The chain recombines TRBV6-5 with TRBJ1-1; D gene unclear. The germline V gene encodes CDR1 MNHEY and CDR2 SVGAGI. V lost 3 bases and J 2 bases, leaving 10 bases between the germline ends. The CDR3 extends over 14 amino acids. DNA for the CDR3: TGTGCCAGCAGTTATCACGGCAGCAACACTGAAGCTTTCTTT. It translates to CASSYHGSNTEAFF.

The chain uses TRBV5-6 and TRBJ1-5; D is perhaps TRBD1 (5 bases). The CDR3 consists of 15 residues. The V end was cut by 6 bases, the J end by 7 bases, with 20 bases between. The V gene's germline CDR1 is SGHDT and CDR2 YYEEEE. The CDR3, as DNA: TGTGCCAGCACCCTGGCGGGAAGGGGAGGGCAGCCCCAGCATTTT. Its translation is CASTLAGRGGQPQHF.

The V call is TRBV11-2, the J call TRBJ2-1, with D hard to call. The CDR3 has 17 residues. Germline CDR1 and CDR2: SGHAT and FQNNGV. Deletions cut 2 bases from V and 3 bases from J, with 17 bases between. CDR3 in DNA: TGTGCCAGCAGCTTAAACCCGTACCGGGCCGACTACAATGAGCAGTTCTTC. This sequence encodes CASSLNPYRADYNEQFF.

This rearrangement joins TRBV7-2 to TRBJ2-2; D is tentatively TRBD1 or TRBD2 (6 bases each). The CDR3 loop spans 14 amino acids. In germline, CDR1 is SGHTA, CDR2 FQGNSA. The V gene lost 1 base and the J gene lost 5 bases, with 8 bases spanning the gap. The CDR3 DNA is TGTGCCAGCAGCTTAGAGGGGGGAACCGGGGAGCTGTTTTTT. Amino acids: CASSLEGGTGELFF.

V and J are TRBV12-3 or TRBV12-4 and TRBJ1-1; 7 positions agree with TRBD1. V lost 6 bases and J lost 6; bases outside the gene matches: 7. The CDR3 has 13 amino acids. The CDR3 reads CASSHVDRPEAFF. CDR3 in DNA: TGTGCCAGCAGCCACGTGGACAGGCCTGAAGCTTTCTTT.

The J gene is TRBJ2-3, the V gene TRBV5-8; 9 bases line up with TRBD2. This CDR3 comprises 15 residues. Per germline, CDR1 SGHTS and CDR2 YDEGEE. J gave up 1 base and V 2 bases, and 2 bases lay outside the gene matches. The CDR3 sequence: CASSFRLAGTDTQYF. CDR3 nucleotides: TGTGCCAGCAGCTTTCGACTAGCGGGCACAGATACGCAGTATTTT.

This clone was detected once. The rearrangement uses TRBV28 and TRBJ1-6; TRBD1 matches at 8 bases. With V trimmed by 6 bases and J by 8 bases, 3 bases remained unmatched. CDR3 length: 13 residues. The germline gives CDR1 MDHEN, CDR2 SYDVKM. The CDR3 sequence: CASRRDRYSPLHF. CDR3 nucleotides: TGTGCCAGCAGGAGGGACAGGTATTCACCCCTCCACTTT.

The CDR3 bases are TGTGCCAGCAGTTACCAAAGGGCCGGCGGCTATGGCTACACCTTC. This codes for CASSYQRAGGYGYTF. This chain uses TRBV6-5 with TRBJ1-2; D remains unclear. Germline loops: CDR1 MNHEY, CDR2 SVGAGI. V gave up 2 bases and J gave up 4 bases, with 14 bases separating them. CDR3 length: 15 amino acids.

The CDR3 sequence is CASSRGGSTDTQYF. CDR3 bases: TGTGCCAGCAGTAGGGGGGGCAGCACAGATACGCAGTATTTT. The V call is TRBV27, the J call TRBJ2-3; the D gene is possibly TRBD2 (7 bases). The V gene's germline CDR1 is MNHEY and CDR2 SMNVEV (reference sequence). Trimming shortened V by 5 bases and J by 0 bases, and 9 bases separated the two germline ends. This CDR3 has 14 residues.

V and J are TRBV11-3 and TRBJ2-7, with 9 nucleotides matching TRBD1. After removal of 6 bases from V and 3 bases from J, the junction contained 18 bases not matched to a gene. From germline, CDR1 is SGHNT and CDR2 YENEEA. CDR3 length: 18 residues. The CDR3 sequence: CASRLNPPQGQGHYEQYF. The CDR3 DNA follows: TGTGCCAGCAGATTAAACCCGCCACAGGGACAGGGTCACTACGAGCAGTACTTC. The variable domain in full, completed from reference TRBV11-3 and TRBJ2-7, reads EAGVVQSPRYKIIEKKQPVAFWCNPISGHNTLYWYLQNLGQGPELLIRYENEEAVDDSQLPKDRFSAERLKGVDSTLKIQPAELGDSAVYLCASRLNPPQGQGHYEQYFGPGTRLTVT.

This chain joins TRBV19 and TRBJ1-2; TRBD1 matches at 11 bases. The junction had 4 bases not matched to a gene; V was cut back by 5 bases and J by 8 bases. There are 13 residues in the CDR3. Germline V lookup: CDR1 LNHDA, CDR2 SQIVND (reference sequence). The CDR3 sequence: CASSRTGGWGYTF. The DNA for the CDR3 is TGTGCCAGTAGTCGGACAGGGGGCTGGGGCTACACCTTC.

The chain has TRBV30 and TRBJ1-1, with 9 nucleotides matching TRBD1. The germline V gene has CDR1 GTSNPN and CDR2 SVGIG (reference sequence). The CDR3 is 13 amino acids. V was pared by 8 bases and J by 4 bases, with 8 bases of the junction left unmatched. CDR3 nucleotides: TGTGCCGGCTCGGGGGACAGGGTCACTGAAGCTTTCTTT. Translation gives CAGSGDRVTEAFF.

The V and J genes are TRBV9 and TRBJ2-7, with TRBD2 matching 10 bases. The CDR3 totals 16 residues. The J segment lost 2 bases and the V segment lost 1 base, leaving 6 bases of the junction unmatched. CDR1 and CDR2 from the germline V gene are SGDLS and YYNGEE. The CDR3 bases are TGTGCCAGCAGCGTAAACCCCCTAGCGGGAGCCTACGAGCAGTACTTC. The encoded protein is CASSVNPLAGAYEQYF. The variable domain in full, with the rest retrieved from reference TRBV9 and TRBJ2-7, is DSGVTQTPKHLITATGQRVTLRCSPRSGDLSVYWYQQSLDQGLQFLIQYYNGEERAKGNILERFSAQQFPDLHSELNLSSLELGDSALYFCASSVNPLAGAYEQYFGPGTRLTVT.

The rearrangement joins TRBV30 to TRBJ1-5, with D perhaps matching TRBD1 (6 bases). The CDR3 consists of 16 residues. Trimming stripped 4 bases from V and 6 bases from J, with 22 bases between. In germline, CDR1 is GTSNPN, CDR2 SVGIG (reference sequence). The CDR3 nucleotides are TGTGCCTGGAAGCCACAGGGAAGCCCTTGGGGTCAGCCCCAGCATTTT. Its protein product is CAWKPQGSPWGQPQHF.

V gene TRBV7-3 combines with J gene TRBJ2-1; D possibly matches TRBD1 or TRBD2 (5 bases each). CDR1 SGHTA and CDR2 FQGTGA come from the germline V gene. Trimming pared 5 bases from V and 10 bases from J, leaving 21 bases between. The CDR3 consists of 15 residues. CDR3 nucleotides: TGTGCCAGCAGCCTCGACGGGACCCCACAGTCCGAGCAGTTCTTC. Translating gives CASSLDGTPQSEQFF. Complete variable domain (other parts from reference TRBV7-3 and TRBJ2-1): GAGVSQTPSNKVTEKGKYVELRCDPISGHTALYWYRQSLGQGPEFLIYFQGTGAADDSGLPNDRFFAVRPEGSVSTLKIQRTERGDSAVYLCASSLDGTPQSEQFFGPGTRLTVL.